This TCR beta chain emerged from a study of shared clonotypes between healthy human individuals. CD45RO-negative, CCR7-positively selected cells formed the naive CD8 fraction, excluding terminally differentiated effector memory CD45RA+ cells. Data came from immunoSEQ multiplex PCR; TCRdb stores just in-frame clones and leaves some out. Altogether roughly 650,000 clones are present, 90% to 97% being singletons, with the ten largest covering 0.095% to 0.13%. Per the germline V gene, CDR1 is LGHNA and CDR2 is YNFKEQ. There are 17 residues in the CDR3. V lost 0 bases and J lost 3; bases outside the gene matches: 10.

Input material: naive CD8+ T cells sorted from blood. This chain connects TRBV4-2 to TRBJ2-7, with 8 bases that match TRBD2. The clonotype was recovered from a woman in her thirties in good health. CDR3 protein: CASSQEMREAPGYEQYF. The CDR3 DNA is TGTGCCAGCAGCCAAGAAATGCGGGAGGCCCCCGGCTACGAGCAGTACTTC.